The table lists the clone carrying this TCR beta chain with a few counts. Constant-segment primers were used for 5'RACE, and the resulting TCR alpha and TCR beta cDNA libraries carried sample barcodes and UMIs. One entry per CDR3 protein results from TCRdb running MiXCR on the 5' RACE reads. The sample records about 470,000 distinct CDR3 sequences, roughly 25% being singletons. The sample comes from a study of T-cell memory formation after mild COVID-19. The length of the CDR3 is 13 residues. Germline-derived CDR1 and CDR2 are LGHDT and YNNKEL (reference sequence). V was cut by 7 bases and J by 2 bases, with 11 bases left in between.

Sequenced material: PBMCs or a T cell subset sorted from them (not recorded which). The rearrangement joins TRBV3-1 to TRBJ1-2; perhaps TRBD1 as D (5 bases). The sequence was obtained from an adult woman who had mild COVID-19 (a few samples of this study predate the infection). Cell type and time point are not known. CDR3: CASTYGGNYGYTF. The CDR3 nucleotides read TGTGCCAGCACCTACGGGGGGAACTATGGCTACACCTTC.